Each of the 26 T cell receptor beta chains below was sequenced from the same sample in a study of blood T cell repertoires in COVID-19. Measured with immunoSEQ multiplex PCR; TCRdb has only the in-frame clones, and not every one. This table has about 200,000 clones, 87% appearing once. Sequencing input: peripheral blood. The origin of the receptors is a man aged 60 to 75 who had recovered from COVID-19.

This chain links TRBV11-2 with TRBJ2-3; D is unclear. Trimming stripped 2 bases from V and 4 bases from J, with 7 bases between. The CDR3 is made up of 13 amino acids. Germline loops: CDR1 SGHAT, CDR2 FQNNGV. The CDR3 nucleotides are TGTGCCAGCAGCTTATCTTTCCCAGATACGCAGTATTTT. Its translation: CASSLSFPDTQYF. Complete variable domain (other parts from reference TRBV11-2 and TRBJ2-3): EAGVAQSPRYKIIEKRQSVAFWCNPISGHATLYWYQQILGQGPKLLIQFQNNGVVDDSQLPKDRFSAERLKGVDSTLKIQPAKLEDSAVYLCASSLSFPDTQYFGPGTRLTVL.

This clone is a singleton in its sample. The gene calls are TRBV24-1 and TRBJ1-6; D is unclear. The CDR3 is made up of 13 amino acids. The germline V gene has CDR1 KGHDR and CDR2 SFDVKD. V lost 5 bases and J lost 6, with 7 bases in between. The CDR3 loop is CATSATRNSPLHF. The CDR3 DNA sequence: TGTGCCACCAGTGCTACCCGTAATTCACCCCTCCACTTT.

CDR3 sequence: CATRPGVDYEQYF. CDR3 sequence (DNA): TGTGCCACCCGACCGGGAGTGGACTACGAGCAGTACTTC. The J gene is TRBJ2-7, the V gene TRBV6-5; D is perhaps TRBD2 (6 bases). Trimming took 10 bases from V and 3 from J, leaving 16 bases between them. This CDR3 is built from 13 residues. From germline, CDR1 is MNHEY and CDR2 SVGAGI.

The genes are TRBV23-1 and TRBJ1-2, with 10 bases matching TRBD1. TRBV23-1 falls under the ORF class, with uncertain function. V shed 11 bases, J shed 8 bases, and the junction held 5 bases outside the gene matches. CDR3 length: 11 residues. The CDR3 DNA reads TGCGCCGCTCCGGGACAGGGGGGCTACACCTTC. As protein: CAAPGQGGYTF.

The chain recombines TRBV24-1 with TRBJ2-3; 11 bases agree with TRBD2. The CDR3 is 16 amino acids. J was trimmed by 1 base and V by 3 bases; bases with no gene match: 2. Germline V gene data show CDR1 as KGHDR and CDR2 as SFDVKD. CDR3 amino acids: CATSDRTSGRTDTQYF. For the CDR3, the DNA is TGTGCCACCAGTGATCGGACTAGCGGGCGCACAGATACGCAGTATTTT.

The V gene is TRBV5-1, the J gene TRBJ1-1, with a tentative D call TRBD1 (5 bases). Germline-derived CDR1 and CDR2 are SGHRS and YFSETQ. V lost 0 bases to trimming and J lost 1 base, with 13 bases between them. The length of the CDR3 is 16 residues. This chain's CDR3 is CASSLEEGRANTEAFF. DNA for the CDR3: TGCGCCAGCAGCTTGGAGGAGGGACGGGCGAACACTGAAGCTTTCTTT.

The chain has TRBV7-9 and TRBJ1-4, with 7 bases matching TRBD1. Germline V CDR1 and CDR2: SEHNR, FQNEAQ (reference sequence). The CDR3 length is 16 residues. The V segment lost 3 bases and the J segment 0 bases; nucleotides outside the gene matches: 4. The CDR3 sequence: CASSFRDSATNEKLFF. The CDR3 DNA reads as TGTGCCAGCAGCTTCCGGGACAGCGCAACTAATGAAAAACTGTTTTTT.

The rearrangement links TRBV27 to TRBJ2-7; D possibly corresponds to TRBD1 (5 bases). The V and J ends lost 2 bases and 2 bases respectively, with 10 bases between them. The CDR3 has 14 amino acids. Germline CDR1 reads MNHEY; CDR2 reads SMNVEV (reference sequence). CDR3 sequence (DNA): TGTGCCAGCAGTTTACAACAGGCTGCCTACGAGCAGTACTTC. Its protein product is CASSLQQAAYEQYF.

The chain recombines TRBV5-4 with TRBJ2-7, with 8 bases that match TRBD2. CDR3 length equals 15 residues. Germline CDR1 reads SGHNT; CDR2 reads YYREEE (reference sequence). Trimming removed 4 bases from V and 3 bases from J; junction bases left unmatched: 9. CDR3 sequence: CASSPIAGLGYEQYF. CDR3 in DNA: TGTGCCAGCAGCCCGATAGCGGGACTAGGCTACGAGCAGTACTTC.

This clone was seen a single time. The chain links TRBV7-2 to TRBJ2-1; 8 nucleotides align to TRBD2. The CDR3 loop spans 18 amino acids. The J segment lost 4 bases and the V segment lost 1 base, leaving 12 bases of the junction unmatched. Germline CDR1 SGHTA, CDR2 FQGNSA. The CDR3 spells CASSLVVTSETLYNEQFF. CDR3 nucleotide sequence: TGTGCCAGCAGCTTAGTTGTGACTAGCGAGACCCTATACAATGAGCAGTTCTTC.

V gene TRBV2 combines with J gene TRBJ2-6; 10 bases fit TRBD1. The V segment lost 2 bases and the J segment 0 bases; nucleotides outside the gene matches: 7. The CDR3 contains 19 residues. Germline loops: CDR1 SNHLY, CDR2 FYNNEI. This CDR3 is CASSEWGTGAGSGANVLTF. The CDR3 coding sequence is TGTGCCAGCAGTGAATGGGGGACAGGGGCAGGCTCTGGGGCCAACGTCCTGACTTTC.

The chain joins TRBV18 to TRBJ2-3; 11 nucleotides line up with TRBD1. The CDR3 totals 15 residues. V shed 3 bases and J 5 bases; nucleotides not matched to a gene: 4. CDR1 is KGHSH and CDR2 is LQKENI in the germline V gene. The CDR3 coding sequence is TGTGCCAGCTCACCCGGGACAGGGGGTAGAGATACGCAGTATTTT. This codes for CASSPGTGGRDTQYF.

On this clone: The junction differs from germline at one of its ends, possibly a read error. The V call is TRBV29-1, the J call TRBJ2-2; tentatively, D is TRBD1 (5 bases). The germline gives CDR1 SQVTM, CDR2 ANQGSEA. The CDR3 has 14 residues. The CDR3 DNA reads TGCAGCGTTAGGGGCGCCCCGAACACCGGAGAGCTGTTTTTT. Its protein product is CSVRGAPNTGELFF.

The chain couples TRBV24-1 to TRBJ2-5; 8 bases align to TRBD2. Germline loops: CDR1 KGHDR, CDR2 SFDVKD. With 0 bases clipped from V and 2 bases from J, the junction kept 1 base outside the gene matches. This CDR3 is 15 amino acids long. The CDR3 reads CATSDLVAGQETQYF. CDR3 bases: TGTGCCACCAGTGATTTGGTAGCGGGACAAGAGACCCAGTACTTC.

The gene calls are TRBV6-2 or TRBV6-3 and TRBJ2-1, with 8 positions matching TRBD2. V was clipped by 1 base and J by 7 bases; unmatched bases: 12. Germline V lookup: CDR1 MNHEY, CDR2 SVGEGT. CDR3 size: 17 residues. CDR3 nucleotide sequence: TGTGCCAGCAGTTACTTACCCGGACTAGCTCCACGGAATGAGCAGTTCTTC. As protein: CASSYLPGLAPRNEQFF.

This clone was recorded once. V usage is TRBV7-6 and J usage is TRBJ2-2, with TRBD2 matching 15 bases. Trimming at V came to 5 bases and at J to 3 bases, leaving 4 bases not matched to a gene. This CDR3 has 17 residues. Germline-derived CDR1 and CDR2 are SGHVS and FNYEAQ. This CDR3 is CASSLRTSGRDTGELFF. As DNA, the CDR3 is TGTGCCAGCAGCCTGAGGACTAGCGGGAGGGACACCGGGGAGCTGTTTTTT.

The chain joins TRBV15 to TRBJ2-2; the match to TRBD2 covers 11 bases. V dropped 6 bases and J dropped 3; count of bases not matched to a gene: 0. The CDR3 loop spans 14 amino acids. Germline loops: CDR1 LNHNV, CDR2 YYDKDF (reference sequence). CDR3 coding DNA: TGTGCCACCAGTAGCGGGAGGGACACCGGGGAGCTGTTTTTT. Translating gives CATSSGRDTGELFF. Full variable domain (remainder filled in from reference TRBV15 and TRBJ2-2): DAMVIQNPRYQVTQFGKPVTLSCSQTLNHNVMYWYQQKSSQAPKLLFHYYDKDFNNEADTPDNFQSRRPNTSFCFLDIRSPGLGDTAMYLCATSSGRDTGELFFGEGSRLTVL.

The gene calls are TRBV13 and TRBJ1-2; 11 bases line up with TRBD1. The V segment lost 0 bases and the J segment 8 bases; nucleotides outside the gene matches: 5. The CDR3 is 15 residues long. Germline V gives CDR1 PRHDT, CDR2 FYEKMQ (reference sequence). CDR3 in amino acids: CASSLGRTGGGGYTF. CDR3 coding DNA: TGTGCCAGCAGCTTAGGCCGGACAGGGGGCGGCGGCTACACCTTC.

The chain joins TRBV6-6 to TRBJ2-7; the match to TRBD1 covers 9 bases. V lost 5 bases to trimming and J lost 4 bases; unmatched junction nucleotides: 9. The CDR3 spans 15 residues. Germline values: CDR1 MNHNY, CDR2 SVGAGI (reference sequence). The CDR3 nucleotides are TGTGCCAGCAGTACCCGGGACAGGGTAGGGTACGAGCAGTACTTC. It encodes CASSTRDRVGYEQYF.

The J gene is TRBJ2-7, the V gene TRBV30, with 9 nucleotides matching TRBD2. J lost 5 bases, V lost 2 bases, and 7 bases had no gene match. From germline, CDR1 is GTSNPN and CDR2 SVGIG (reference sequence). The CDR3 has 14 amino acids. The CDR3 loop reads CAWSYSGSLDEQYF. As DNA, the CDR3 is TGTGCCTGGAGTTATAGCGGGAGTCTCGACGAGCAGTACTTC.

The chain is built from TRBV27 and TRBJ2-3, with 7 bases aligning to TRBD2. The CDR3 spans 15 residues. The trim removed 3 bases at V and 0 bases at J, leaving 3 bases unmatched. Per germline, CDR1 MNHEY and CDR2 SMNVEV (reference sequence). CDR3 nucleotides: TGTGCCAGCAGTTTTGGCGGGAGAAGCACAGATACGCAGTATTTT. Translating it yields CASSFGGRSTDTQYF.

V is TRBV30 and J is TRBJ1-1; D remains ambiguous. The germline V and J ends were trimmed by 2 bases and 3 bases, with 4 bases remaining between them. CDR3 length: 11 residues. The germline V gene has CDR1 GTSNPN and CDR2 SVGIG (reference sequence). The CDR3 region is CAWSSYTEAFF. As DNA, the CDR3 is TGTGCCTGGAGTTCATACACTGAAGCTTTCTTT. Full variable domain (rest looked up from reference TRBV30 and TRBJ1-1): SQTIHQWPATLVQPVGSPLSLECTVEGTSNPNLYWYRQAAGRGLQLLFYSVGIGQISSEVPQNLSASRPQDRQFILSSKKLLLSDSGFYLCAWSSYTEAFFGQGTRLTVV.

The V and J genes are TRBV19 and TRBJ1-4; the match to TRBD1 covers 7 bases. Germline CDR1 LNHDA, CDR2 SQIVND (reference sequence). Germline trimming cut 7 bases from V and 0 bases from J; bases unmatched to any gene: 5. This CDR3 has 15 amino acids. In nucleotides, the CDR3 is TGTGCCAGTACCCTCACAGGGGCAACTAATGAAAAACTGTTTTTT. It is translated as CASTLTGATNEKLFF.

The V and J genes are TRBV4-2 and TRBJ2-7; maybe TRBD1 (6 bases). With 1 base removed from V and 4 bases from J, the gap between germline ends came to 20 bases. Looked up from germline, CDR1 is LGHNA and CDR2 is YNFKEQ. The CDR3 extends over 17 amino acids. CDR3 DNA sequence: TGTGCCAGCAGCCAAGTGGGTGAGGGGACAAGCACTTACGAGCAGTACTTC. It codes for CASSQVGEGTSTYEQYF.

CDR3 protein: CASSPTIYTGELFF. CDR3 sequence (DNA): TGTGCCAGCAGCCCGACTATATACACCGGGGAGCTGTTTTTT. V usage is TRBV3-1 (or the pseudogene TRBV3-2) and J usage is TRBJ2-2; TRBD2 might be the D (5 bases). V was shortened by 4 bases and J by 3 bases, with 9 bases between the two germline ends. This CDR3 spans 14 amino acids. The germline V gene has CDR1 LGHDT and CDR2 YNNKEL (reference sequence).

CDR3 residues: CASSQDLVTTNEKLFF. The CDR3 nucleotides read TGCGCCAGCAGCCAGGACTTAGTGACAACTAATGAAAAACTGTTTTTT. This chain links TRBV4-3 with TRBJ1-4; D is undetermined. V was trimmed by 3 bases and J by 0 bases, leaving 11 bases between them. Germline assignment: CDR1 LGHNA and CDR2 YSLEER. The CDR3 contains 16 residues.